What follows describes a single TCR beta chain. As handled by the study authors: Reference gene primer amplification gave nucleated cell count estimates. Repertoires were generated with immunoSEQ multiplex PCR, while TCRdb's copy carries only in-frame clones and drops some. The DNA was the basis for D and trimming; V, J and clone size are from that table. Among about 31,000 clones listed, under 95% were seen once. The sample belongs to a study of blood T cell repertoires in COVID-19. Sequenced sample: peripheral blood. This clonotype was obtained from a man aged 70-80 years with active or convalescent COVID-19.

CDR3 sequence (DNA): TGTGCCAGCAGTTTGGGACTTACAGGGGGCTTGGGGGAGCTGTTTTTT. Protein: CASSLGLTGGLGELFF. The V gene is TRBV28, the J gene TRBJ2-2; 9 nucleotides agree with TRBD1. Germline CDR1 is MDHEN and CDR2 is SYDVKM. V was pared by 3 bases and J by 8 bases, with 10 bases of the junction left unmatched. The CDR3 consists of 16 residues. The full variable domain, with the rest looked up from reference TRBV28 and TRBJ2-2, is DVKVTQSSRYLVKRTGEKVFLECVQDMDHENMFWYRQDPGLGLRLIYFSYDVKMKEKGDIPEGYSVSREKKERFSLILESASTNQTSMYLCASSLGLTGGLGELFFGEGSRLTVL.